Detailed here is one T cell receptor beta chain. No antigen is known for it. These data originate in a study of post-analysis software for immune sequencing data. Study at large: Disease courses included relapsing-remitting, secondary progressive and progressive-relapsing multiple sclerosis.

The CDR3 length is 16 residues. Between the trimmed V and J ends, which lost 1 base and 3 bases, there was a span of 13 bases. Germline V gene lookup returns CDR1 SGHVS and CDR2 FNYEAQ. Findings of the study overall: There was significantly lower normalized Chao1 diversity in multiple sclerosis patients than in controls. In patients, roughly five TRBV segments were more frequent than in controls, with TRBV5-6, TRBV5-1 and TRBV20-1 among them.

Unique molecular identifiers featured in each of the TCR beta cDNA libraries. Roughly 500,000 cDNA molecules came from around 1 to 10 million T cells. In TCRdb, the PCR reads were re-called with MiXCR into one record per CDR3 protein. The top ten hold roughly 4.4% of the sample, which has some 800,000 distinct CDR3 sequences, about half seen once. This receptor was identified in a girl aged 10-17 years with multiple sclerosis. Material: blood. The chain joins TRBV7-6 to TRBJ2-4, with D maybe TRBD1 (5 bases). CDR3 sequence reads: CASSLGAGRGKNIQYF. The DNA for the CDR3 is TGTGCCAGCAGCTTAGGGGCAGGGCGAGGCAAAAACATTCAGTACTTC.